Below, 19 T cell receptor beta chains from the same sample are listed, as sequenced in a study of cytomegalovirus exposure and HLA in healthy donors. Clones were read by immunoSEQ multiplex PCR, and TCRdb kept only the in-frame ones, dropping some. Found here are under 400,000 clones, 88% of them singletons; the top ten hold over 0.9%. Material for sequencing was PBMCs. The receptors come from a man aged 30 to 45 in good health and CMV-seronegative.

The chain carries TRBV4-3 and TRBJ2-5, with 13 bases matching TRBD2. Germline CDR1 LGHNA, CDR2 YSLEER. The CDR3 has 15 residues. V was pared by 4 bases and J by 4 bases, with 3 bases of the junction left unmatched. The CDR3 bases are TGCGCCAGCAGCCTCGGACTAGCGGGGGCAGAGACCCAGTACTTC. It codes for CASSLGLAGAETQYF.

V and J are TRBV11-2 and TRBJ2-1; 12 nucleotides match TRBD2. CDR3 length: 18 residues. Unmatched junction bases numbered 15, after V lost 5 bases and J lost 7 bases. The germline V gene encodes CDR1 SGHAT and CDR2 FQNNGV. The CDR3 DNA reads TGTGCCAGCAGCCGATTTGGGCTAGCGGGGGGGACCGGGAATGAGCAGTTCTTC. This translates into CASSRFGLAGGTGNEQFF.

The chain employs TRBV28 and TRBJ1-1; no definite D call. V dropped 5 bases and J dropped 1 base, with 14 bases sitting between them. CDR1 and CDR2 (germline): MDHEN, SYDVKM. The CDR3 length is 15 residues. The CDR3 is CASSPRLGRNTEAFF. The CDR3 DNA reads as TGTGCCAGCAGTCCCCGCTTGGGGAGGAACACTGAAGCTTTCTTT.

The gene calls are TRBV6-1 and TRBJ2-7; TRBD2 aligns across 10 bases. V lost 2 bases, J lost 2 bases, and 3 bases stayed unmatched. Germline CDR1 is MNHNS and CDR2 is SASEGT. The CDR3 has 15 amino acids. CDR3 region: CASSELAGATYEQYF. In DNA, the CDR3 is TGTGCCAGCAGTGAACTAGCGGGGGCGACCTACGAGCAGTACTTC.

The V call is TRBV5-6, the J call TRBJ2-1; 9 bases agree with TRBD2. The CDR3 sequence is 16 residues long. Per the germline V gene, CDR1 is SGHDT and CDR2 is YYEEEE. V shed 0 bases and J 5 bases; nucleotides not matched to a gene: 6. CDR3 sequence reads: CASSLGLAGYHNEQFF. The DNA of the CDR3 is TGTGCCAGCAGCTTGGGGCTAGCGGGGTACCACAATGAGCAGTTCTTC.

This rearrangement joins TRBV4-1 to TRBJ1-1; D unresolved. This CDR3 is built from 15 residues. Deletions cut 0 bases from V and 0 bases from J, with 8 bases between. Germline CDR1 MGHRA, CDR2 YSYEKL. CDR3 in amino acids: CASSQDWALNTEAFF. For the CDR3, the DNA is TGCGCCAGCAGCCAAGATTGGGCCCTGAACACTGAAGCTTTCTTT.

Comment on this clone: This same CDR3 is encoded by further DNA sequences in the sample. The chain employs TRBV6-1 and TRBJ1-2; D not certain. CDR1 and CDR2 from the germline V gene are MNHNS and SASEGT. V gave up 2 bases and J gave up 3 bases, with 7 bases separating them. This CDR3 region has 13 residues. In DNA, the CDR3 is TGTGCCAGCAGTGAACGGGGATACTATGGCTACACCTTC. Translation: CASSERGYYGYTF.

The chain employs TRBV19 and TRBJ1-6, with D possibly TRBD1 on 6 matching bases. This CDR3 has 15 residues. The germline V gene encodes CDR1 LNHDA and CDR2 SQIVND (reference sequence). V lost 10 bases to trimming and J lost 4 bases, with 17 bases between them. CDR3 loop: CATSLGQRYNSPLHF. The CDR3 DNA sequence: TGTGCCACGTCACTTGGACAGCGGTATAATTCACCCCTCCACTTT.

V gene TRBV15 combines with J gene TRBJ2-3; D is uncertain. Germline loops: CDR1 LNHNV, CDR2 YYDKDF (reference sequence). V dropped 0 bases and J dropped 2 bases, with 9 bases sitting between them. The CDR3 loop spans 15 amino acids. CDR3 protein: CATSRDGTSTDTQYF. CDR3 bases: TGTGCCACCAGCAGAGATGGCACATCCACAGATACGCAGTATTTT.

The gene calls are TRBV6-5 and TRBJ2-4; 7 positions match TRBD1. Germline V gene sequence: CDR1 MNHEY, CDR2 SVGAGI. The CDR3 has 15 amino acids. V shed 5 bases and J 0 bases; nucleotides not matched to a gene: 4. CDR3 in amino acids: CASSARDRAKNIQYF. The DNA for the CDR3 is TGTGCCAGCAGTGCCCGGGACAGAGCCAAAAACATTCAGTACTTC.

V and J are TRBV15 and TRBJ2-7; unclear D gene. Germline-derived CDR1 and CDR2 are LNHNV and YYDKDF (reference sequence). V was cut by 1 base and J by 7 bases, with 17 bases left in between. The length of the CDR3 is 15 residues. Written as DNA, the CDR3 is TGTGCCACCAGCAGAGGGTCTTCACCCTTGAGGGAGCAGTACTTC. Amino acid sequence: CATSRGSSPLREQYF.

The rearrangement joins TRBV5-6 to TRBJ1-2; 7 bases map to TRBD1. This CDR3 is 15 amino acids long. V lost 4 bases and J lost 4; bases outside the gene matches: 10. The germline CDR1 and CDR2 sequences are SGHDT and YYEEEE. CDR3 protein: CASSPETGPSYGYTF. The DNA of the CDR3 is TGTGCCAGCAGCCCGGAGACAGGGCCAAGCTATGGCTACACCTTC.

The chain couples TRBV6-4 to TRBJ2-3, with 11 bases fitting TRBD2. The V gene end was trimmed by 4 bases and the J gene end by 2 bases; junction bases not matched to a gene: 2. CDR3 size: 15 residues. In germline, CDR1 is MRHNA, CDR2 SNTAGT. The CDR3 protein is CASSGSGGATDTQYF. The CDR3 nucleotides read TGTGCCAGCAGTGGTAGCGGGGGGGCCACAGATACGCAGTATTTT.

The chain has TRBV5-4 and TRBJ2-2; D possibly corresponds to TRBD2 (5 bases). This CDR3 has 14 amino acids. Trimming shortened V by 2 bases and J by 2 bases, and 7 bases separated the two germline ends. The V gene's germline CDR1 is SGHNT and CDR2 YYREEE (reference sequence). In nucleotides, the CDR3 is TGTGCCAGCAGCTTCGCGGGTAACACCGGGGAGCTGTTTTTT. The encoded protein is CASSFAGNTGELFF. Looking up the rest from reference TRBV5-4 and TRBJ2-2 gives the full variable domain: ETGVTQSPTHLIKTRGQQVTLRCSSQSGHNTVSWYQQALGQGPQFIFQYYREEENGRGNFPPRFSGLQFPNYSSELNVNALELDDSALYLCASSFAGNTGELFFGEGSRLTVL.

This clone appeared once. The chain is built from TRBV7-6 and TRBJ1-1, with D possibly TRBD1 on 5 matching bases. The V end lost 4 bases, the J end lost 2 bases, and 8 bases lay between the germline ends. This CDR3 has 13 residues. In germline, CDR1 is SGHVS, CDR2 FNYEAQ. CDR3 sequence reads: CASSSTVNTEAFF. CDR3 DNA sequence: TGTGCCAGCAGCTCGACAGTTAACACTGAAGCTTTCTTT.

The chain has TRBV9 and TRBJ1-4; TRBD1 agrees at 10 bases. The germline V gene has CDR1 SGDLS and CDR2 YYNGEE. After removal of 3 bases from V and 1 base from J, the junction contained 6 bases not matched to a gene. The CDR3 runs to 17 residues. CDR3: CASSGSGTGVTNEKLFF. CDR3 coding DNA: TGTGCCAGCAGCGGATCCGGGACAGGGGTAACTAATGAAAAACTGTTTTTT.

This chain uses TRBV25-1 with TRBJ2-3; no clear D gene. This CDR3 contains 13 residues. Per germline, CDR1 MGHDK and CDR2 SYGVNS. The V end lost 3 bases, the J end lost 2 bases, and 6 bases lay between the germline ends. CDR3 DNA sequence: TGTGCCAGCAGTGACAGATTCACAGATACGCAGTATTTT. Its protein is CASSDRFTDTQYF.

The rearrangement joins TRBV5-1 to TRBJ1-1; 8 nucleotides line up with TRBD1. Per germline, CDR1 SGHRS and CDR2 YFSETQ. V lost 4 bases to trimming and J lost 5 bases; unmatched junction nucleotides: 10. The CDR3 sequence is 15 residues long. CDR3 bases: TGCGCCAGCAGCCCAGCCCAGGGGGCAAGAACTGAAGCTTTCTTT. It encodes CASSPAQGARTEAFF. Combining the CDR3 with reference TRBV5-1 and TRBJ1-1 gives the whole variable domain KAGVTQTPRYLIKTRGQQVTLSCSPISGHRSVSWYQQTPGQGLQFLFEYFSETQRNKGNFPGRFSGRQFSNSRSEMNVSTLELGDSALYLCASSPAQGARTEAFFGQGTRLTVV.

As to this clone: Other nucleotide sequences from this sample produce the same CDR3. The rearrangement joins TRBV11-2 to TRBJ2-7, with D uncertain. CDR3 length: 13 amino acids. Germline V gene sequence: CDR1 SGHAT, CDR2 FQNNGV. Trimming cost V 1 base and J 0 bases, with 4 bases left between them. The CDR3 is CASSLVSSYEQYF. The CDR3 nucleotides are TGTGCCAGCAGCTTAGTTAGCTCCTACGAGCAGTACTTC.